The 4 T cell receptor beta chains below all came from one sample that was sequenced in a study of blood T cell repertoires in COVID-19. Profiling relied on immunoSEQ multiplex PCR, and the TCRdb table lists in-frame clones only, not all of them. The sample records 350,000 to 400,000 clones, approximately 87% being singletons. Sequenced input: PBMCs or T cells enriched from blood (not recorded which). These receptors all stem from a woman aged 25 to 39 with acute COVID-19.

The CDR3 bases are TGTGCCAGCAGTGATCTTAGACACTCCTACGAGCAGTACTTC. Translation gives CASSDLRHSYEQYF. The chain links TRBV2 to TRBJ2-7; D is ambiguous. CDR3 length equals 14 residues. The germline gives CDR1 SNHLY, CDR2 FYNNEI. Deletions cut 3 bases from V and 0 bases from J, with 9 bases between.

The chain links TRBV19 to TRBJ2-1; a weak D match, TRBD1 (6 bases). CDR1 is LNHDA and CDR2 is SQIVND in the germline V gene (reference sequence). This CDR3 comprises 12 residues. The CDR3 DNA is TGTCCCAAACGGACAGTTTACAATGAGCAGTTCTTC. Its translation is CPKRTVYNEQFF.

The gene calls are TRBV19 and TRBJ2-1; 8 bases align to TRBD2. The CDR3 is 17 residues long. Germline loops: CDR1 LNHDA, CDR2 SQIVND (reference sequence). Trimming cost V 3 bases and J 4 bases; bases outside gene matches: 11. The CDR3 region has the DNA TGTGCCAGTAGTATGTTGGTGGCGGGGGGCCGGTACAATGAGCAGTTCTTC. Protein: CASSMLVAGGRYNEQFF.

This CDR3 reads CASSFRGVVGYTF. CDR3 nucleotide sequence: TGTGCCAGCAGCTTCCGGGGAGTTGTAGGCTACACCTTC. This rearrangement joins TRBV7-2 to TRBJ1-2; D remains ambiguous. Looked up from germline, CDR1 is SGHTA and CDR2 is FQGNSA. The V end was cut by 3 bases, the J end by 8 bases, with 13 bases between. The CDR3 is 13 amino acids.